The 13 T cell receptor beta chains reported below all come from one sample, sequenced in a study of cytomegalovirus exposure and HLA in healthy donors. The PCR made use of 60 Vbeta and 13 Jbeta primers. Measured with immunoSEQ multiplex PCR; TCRdb has only the in-frame clones, and not every one. Of around 140,000 clones detected, just under 75% appear once; the ten largest clones hold 1.5% to 2%. The sample taken for sequencing was PBMCs. All receptors derive from a woman younger than 35 in good health and CMV-seronegative.

The gene calls are TRBV2 and TRBJ2-5, with TRBD1 as a possible D gene (6 bases). Per the germline V gene, CDR1 is SNHLY and CDR2 is FYNNEI. V lost 1 base to trimming and J lost 1 base, with 13 bases between them. This CDR3 is 16 amino acids long. The CDR3 loop is CASSEGEYRAQETQYF. CDR3 nucleotide sequence: TGTGCCAGCAGTGAAGGGGAGTACAGGGCCCAAGAGACCCAGTACTTC. Combining the CDR3 with reference TRBV2 and TRBJ2-5 gives the whole variable domain EPEVTQTPSHQVTQMGQEVILRCVPISNHLYFYWYRQILGQKVEFLVSFYNNEISEKSEIFDDQFSVERPDGSNFTLKIRSTKLEDSAMYFCASSEGEYRAQETQYFGPGTRLLVL.

The chain employs TRBV19 and TRBJ1-3; D possibly corresponds to TRBD1 (6 bases). The CDR3 consists of 14 residues. With 3 bases removed from V and 0 bases from J, the gap between germline ends came to 6 bases. Per the germline V gene, CDR1 is LNHDA and CDR2 is SQIVND (reference sequence). In DNA form, the CDR3 reads TGTGCCAGTAGTATCAGGGGCTCTGGAAACACCATATATTTT. Protein sequence: CASSIRGSGNTIYF.

This clone was recorded a few times. The chain combines TRBV15 with TRBJ1-4, with D perhaps matching TRBD1 (6 bases). The CDR3 has 15 residues. Trimming stripped 3 bases from V and 8 bases from J, with 16 bases between. Looked up from germline, CDR1 is LNHNV and CDR2 is YYDKDF (reference sequence). CDR3 sequence reads: CATSSGGARWEKLFF. CDR3 sequence (DNA): TGTGCCACCAGCAGTGGGGGGGCGCGATGGGAAAAACTGTTTTTT.

As to this clone: The junction does not match germline at one end; this may be a read error. This chain links TRBV19 with TRBJ1-5; a weak D match, TRBD1 (5 bases). This CDR3 comprises 14 residues. Germline V gene lookup returns CDR1 LNHDA and CDR2 SQIVND (reference sequence). CDR3 amino acids: CASSVDRGSQPQHF. CDR3 in DNA: TGTGCCAGTAGTGTAGATAGGGGCAGTCAGCCCCAGCATTTT.

This clone was picked up a small number of times. The V and J genes are TRBV28 and TRBJ2-4, with D maybe TRBD1 (6 bases). Germline values: CDR1 MDHEN, CDR2 SYDVKM. The CDR3 spans 16 residues. V dropped 3 bases and J dropped 0 bases, with 12 bases sitting between them. CDR3 nucleotides: TGTGCCAGCAGTTTCTACAGGGCGCTAGCCAAAAACATTCAGTACTTC. It codes for CASSFYRALAKNIQYF.

As concerns this clone: At one end the junction does not follow the germline gene, possibly because of a read error. The chain employs TRBV6-5 and TRBJ2-6, with D maybe TRBD2 (7 bases). The V gene's germline CDR1 is MNHEY and CDR2 SVGAGI. The CDR3 runs 15 residues. Here the CDR3 DNA reads TGTGCCAGCAGTTATCGGGGGGCTGGGGCCAACGGCCTGACTTTC. Translated: CASSYRGAGANGLTF.

The chain recombines TRBV19 with TRBJ1-4, with D perhaps TRBD1 (5 bases). CDR1 LNHDA and CDR2 SQIVND come from the germline V gene (reference sequence). The V gene lost 11 bases and the J gene lost 9 bases, with 19 bases spanning the gap. The CDR3 runs 13 residues. The CDR3 DNA reads as TGTGCCTCACAGGAGAACCCTGATAAAAAACTGTTTTTT. Protein sequence: CASQENPDKKLFF.

This chain connects TRBV11-2 to TRBJ1-2, with D tentatively TRBD1 (5 bases). The CDR3 is 11 amino acids. V dropped 5 bases and J dropped 7 bases, with 8 bases sitting between them. CDR1 and CDR2 (germline): SGHAT, FQNNGV. CDR3 residues: CASSLRVGYTF. The CDR3 DNA reads as TGTGCCAGCAGCCTCAGGGTTGGCTACACCTTC.

This clone occurred a few times. The rearrangement links TRBV6-5 to TRBJ1-2; 10 bases align to TRBD1. V shed 5 bases and J 7 bases; nucleotides not matched to a gene: 4. Germline values: CDR1 MNHEY, CDR2 SVGAGI. This CDR3 has 13 amino acids. The CDR3 is CASSDRGLFGYTF. In DNA, the CDR3 is TGTGCCAGCAGTGACAGGGGGCTCTTTGGCTACACCTTC.

The chain is built from TRBV27 and TRBJ2-1; 10 nucleotides agree with TRBD1. V was clipped by 2 bases and J by 6 bases; unmatched bases: 1. This CDR3 has 14 residues. Germline V CDR1 and CDR2: MNHEY, SMNVEV (reference sequence). The CDR3 sequence is CASSLGQGVNEQFF. CDR3 nucleotides: TGTGCCAGCAGTTTAGGACAGGGGGTCAATGAGCAGTTCTTC.

This clone occurred once. V usage is TRBV6-6 and J usage is TRBJ2-7; D is unclear. This CDR3 comprises 13 residues. V lost 2 bases, J lost 3 bases, and 8 bases lay in between. Germline V CDR1 and CDR2: MNHNY, SVGAGI (reference sequence). CDR3 bases: TGTGCCAGCAGTTACGCCACAGTCTACGAGCAGTACTTC. Protein product: CASSYATVYEQYF.

This sequence joins TRBV2 and TRBJ2-4, with 7 positions matching TRBD1. J lost 1 base, V lost 5 bases, and 2 bases had no gene match. Germline CDR1 is SNHLY and CDR2 is FYNNEI. CDR3 length: 14 amino acids. DNA for the CDR3: TGTGCCAGCAGTATGGACAGGGCCAAAAACATTCAGTACTTC. Residues: CASSMDRAKNIQYF. The full variable domain, its missing parts supplied by reference TRBV2 and TRBJ2-4, is EPEVTQTPSHQVTQMGQEVILRCVPISNHLYFYWYRQILGQKVEFLVSFYNNEISEKSEIFDDQFSVERPDGSNFTLKIRSTKLEDSAMYFCASSMDRAKNIQYFGAGTRLSVL.

This clone showed up just a few times. CDR3 in DNA: TGTGCCAGCAGCTCGACCGAGGGAGAGGGGGAAGCTAACTATGGCTACACCTTC. Protein sequence: CASSSTEGEGEANYGYTF. This sequence joins TRBV7-9 and TRBJ1-2; maybe TRBD1 (6 bases). The V gene lost 4 bases and the J gene lost 0 bases, with 21 bases spanning the gap. The CDR3 runs 18 residues. Per the germline V gene, CDR1 is SEHNR and CDR2 is FQNEAQ (reference sequence).